This T cell receptor beta chain emerged from a study of blood T cell repertoires in COVID-19. About the study: The United States, Italy and Spain provided the acute and convalescent COVID-19 samples.

The table came from immunoSEQ multiplex PCR; TCRdb's copy has only in-frame clones and leaves some out. The sample holds over 150,000 clones, approximately 87% seen once. There are 16 residues in the CDR3. From germline, CDR1 is SGHDT and CDR2 YYEEEE. The V gene end was trimmed by 0 bases and the J gene end by 5 bases; junction bases not matched to a gene: 8. This TCR came from a woman in her 70s with COVID-19, enrolled during active disease. The chain recombines TRBV5-6 with TRBJ2-3, with 8 bases aligning to TRBD1. Sequencing was performed on peripheral blood. The chain's CDR3 is CASSLEFRGRGDTQYF. For the CDR3, the DNA is TGTGCCAGCAGCTTGGAGTTCAGGGGGCGCGGAGATACGCAGTATTTT.